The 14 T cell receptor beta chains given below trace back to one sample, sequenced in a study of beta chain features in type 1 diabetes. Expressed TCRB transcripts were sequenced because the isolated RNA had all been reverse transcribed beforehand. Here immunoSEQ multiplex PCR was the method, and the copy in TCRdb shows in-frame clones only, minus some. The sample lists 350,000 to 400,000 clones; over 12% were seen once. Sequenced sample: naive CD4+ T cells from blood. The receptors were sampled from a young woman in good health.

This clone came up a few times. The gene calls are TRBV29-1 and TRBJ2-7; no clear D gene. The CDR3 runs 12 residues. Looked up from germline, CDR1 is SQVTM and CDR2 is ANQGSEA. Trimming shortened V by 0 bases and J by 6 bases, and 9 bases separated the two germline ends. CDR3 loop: CSVEDPRSEQYF. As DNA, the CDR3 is TGCAGCGTTGAAGATCCCAGAAGCGAGCAGTACTTC.

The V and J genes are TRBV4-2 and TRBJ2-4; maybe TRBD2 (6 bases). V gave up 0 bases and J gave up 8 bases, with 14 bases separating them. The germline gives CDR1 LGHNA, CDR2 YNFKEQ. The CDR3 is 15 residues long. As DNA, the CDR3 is TGTGCCAGCAGCCAAGAGGGTGGCGGGACGGACATTCAGTACTTC. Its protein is CASSQEGGGTDIQYF.

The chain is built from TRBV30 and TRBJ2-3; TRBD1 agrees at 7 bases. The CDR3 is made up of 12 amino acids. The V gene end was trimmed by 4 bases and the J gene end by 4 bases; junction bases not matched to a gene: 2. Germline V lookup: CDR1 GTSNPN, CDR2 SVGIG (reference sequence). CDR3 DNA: TGTGCCTGGACGCAGGGGGCAGATACGCAGTATTTT. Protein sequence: CAWTQGADTQYF.

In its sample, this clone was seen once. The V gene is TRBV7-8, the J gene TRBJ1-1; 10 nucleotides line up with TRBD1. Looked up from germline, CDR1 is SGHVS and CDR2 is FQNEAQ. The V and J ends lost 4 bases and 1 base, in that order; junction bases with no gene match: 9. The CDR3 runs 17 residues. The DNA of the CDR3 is TGTGCCAGCAGCTCACTACGACAGGGGGCGGAGAACACTGAAGCTTTCTTT. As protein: CASSSLRQGAENTEAFF. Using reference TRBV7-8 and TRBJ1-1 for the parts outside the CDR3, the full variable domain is GAGVSQSPRYKVAKRGQDVALRCDPISGHVSLFWYQQALGQGPEFLTYFQNEAQLDKSGLPSDRFFAERPEGSVSTLKIQRTQQEDSAVYLCASSSLRQGAENTEAFFGQGTRLTVV.

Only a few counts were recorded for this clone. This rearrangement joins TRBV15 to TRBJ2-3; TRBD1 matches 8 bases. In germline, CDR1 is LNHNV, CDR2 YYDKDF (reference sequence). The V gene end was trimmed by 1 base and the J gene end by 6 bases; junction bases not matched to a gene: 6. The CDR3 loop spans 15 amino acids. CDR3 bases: TGTGCCACCAGCAGAGGCCAGGGGGCTCCCGATACGCAGTATTTT. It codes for CATSRGQGAPDTQYF.

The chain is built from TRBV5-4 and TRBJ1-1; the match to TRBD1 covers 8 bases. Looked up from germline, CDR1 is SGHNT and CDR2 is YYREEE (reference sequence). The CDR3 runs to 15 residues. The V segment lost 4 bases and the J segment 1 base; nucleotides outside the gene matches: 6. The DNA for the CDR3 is TGTGCCAGCAGCACCCCGGGACAGGAGAACACTGAAGCTTTCTTT. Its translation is CASSTPGQENTEAFF. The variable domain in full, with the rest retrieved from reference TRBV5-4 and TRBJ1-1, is ETGVTQSPTHLIKTRGQQVTLRCSSQSGHNTVSWYQQALGQGPQFIFQYYREEENGRGNFPPRFSGLQFPNYSSELNVNALELDDSALYLCASSTPGQENTEAFFGQGTRLTVV.

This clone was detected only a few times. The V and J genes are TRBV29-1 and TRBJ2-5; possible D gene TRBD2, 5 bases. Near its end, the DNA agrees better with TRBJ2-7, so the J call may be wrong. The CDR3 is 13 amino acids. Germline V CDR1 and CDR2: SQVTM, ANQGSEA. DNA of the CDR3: TGCAGCGTTGAACTGGAGGTAGACTACGAGCAGTACTTC. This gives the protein CSVELEVDYEQYF.

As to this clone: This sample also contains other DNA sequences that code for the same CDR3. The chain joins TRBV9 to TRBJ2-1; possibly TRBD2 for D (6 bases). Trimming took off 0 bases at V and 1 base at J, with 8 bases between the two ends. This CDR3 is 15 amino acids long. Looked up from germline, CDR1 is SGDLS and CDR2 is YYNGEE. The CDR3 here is CASSVGSGSYNEQFF. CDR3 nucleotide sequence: TGTGCCAGCAGCGTAGGTAGCGGTTCCTACAATGAGCAGTTCTTC.

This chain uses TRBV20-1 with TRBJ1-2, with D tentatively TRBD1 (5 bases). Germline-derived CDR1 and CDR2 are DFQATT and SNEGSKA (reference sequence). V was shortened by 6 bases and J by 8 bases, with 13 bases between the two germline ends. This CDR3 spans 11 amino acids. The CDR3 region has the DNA TGCAGTGCGCAACAGCCAGGGGGCTACACCTTC. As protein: CSAQQPGGYTF.

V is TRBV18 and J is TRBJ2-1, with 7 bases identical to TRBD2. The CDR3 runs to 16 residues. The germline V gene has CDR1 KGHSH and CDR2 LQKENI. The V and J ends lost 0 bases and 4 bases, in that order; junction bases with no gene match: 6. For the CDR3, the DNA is TGTGCCAGCTCACCACCCCGCGGGAGACCTTACAATGAGCAGTTCTTC. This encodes CASSPPRGRPYNEQFF.

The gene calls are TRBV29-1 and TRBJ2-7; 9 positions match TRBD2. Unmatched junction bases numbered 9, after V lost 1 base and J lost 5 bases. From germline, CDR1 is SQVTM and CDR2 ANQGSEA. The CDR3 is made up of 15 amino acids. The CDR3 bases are TGCAGCGTTGAAGTCTGGCGGGAGGGGAGGGACGAGCAGTACTTC. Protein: CSVEVWREGRDEQYF.

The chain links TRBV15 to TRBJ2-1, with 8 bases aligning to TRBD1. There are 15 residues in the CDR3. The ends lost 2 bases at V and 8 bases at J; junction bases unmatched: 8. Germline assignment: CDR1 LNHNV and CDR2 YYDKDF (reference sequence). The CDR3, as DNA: TGTGCCACCAGCAGACTCAGACAGGGGTTCTATGAGCAGTTCTTC. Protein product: CATSRLRQGFYEQFF.

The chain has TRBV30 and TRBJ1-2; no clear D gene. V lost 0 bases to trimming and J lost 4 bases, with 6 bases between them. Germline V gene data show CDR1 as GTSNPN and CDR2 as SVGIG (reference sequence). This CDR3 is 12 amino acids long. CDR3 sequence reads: CAWSVGGYGYTF. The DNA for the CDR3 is TGTGCCTGGAGTGTCGGCGGCTATGGCTACACCTTC.

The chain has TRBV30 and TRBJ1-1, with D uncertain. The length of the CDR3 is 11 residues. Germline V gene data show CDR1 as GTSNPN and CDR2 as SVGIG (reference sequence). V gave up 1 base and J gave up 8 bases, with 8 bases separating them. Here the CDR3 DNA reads TGTGCCTGGAGTGAGCGGACGGAAGCTTTCTTT. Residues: CAWSERTEAFF.